This is a list of T cell receptor beta chains from one sample in a study of blood T cell repertoires in COVID-19. Profiling relied on immunoSEQ multiplex PCR, and the TCRdb table lists in-frame clones only, not all of them. The repertoire includes fewer than 85,000 clones, around 89% of them detected once, and over 8.5% sits in the top ten. What was sequenced was peripheral blood. Receptors were obtained from a human donor in a cohort sampled during active COVID-19. The CDR3 runs from the conserved cysteine through the conserved F or W. A D gene is named only where the DNA matches it firmly. Part of the rows lack a size; the others show once, few, many or a class for expanded clones.

D	size	V	J	DNA	CDR3
TRBD1	-	TRBV2	TRBJ1-2	TGTGCCAGCAGTGAAACTAAGCAGGGGGGCACCTACCTATTCGGCTACACCTTC	CASSETKQGGTYLFGYTF
TRBD1	-	TRBV7-2	TRBJ2-1	TGTGCCAGCAGCCCAGGACAGGGAGGACCGCGGGAGCAGTTCTTC	CASSPGQGGPREQFF
TRBD1	-	TRBV12-5	TRBJ2-7	TGTGCTAGTGCTTCAGCAGGGGGTGACTCCTACGAGCAGTACTTC	CASASAGGDSYEQYF
-	-	TRBV2	TRBJ1-5	TGTGCCAGCAGTGAGAGCAGGTATACGCTTTTCCAGCATTTT	CASSESRYTLFQHF
-	-	TRBV3-1/TRBV3-2	TRBJ1-2	TGTGCCAGCAGCCAAAGGACTTCTGGCTACACCTTC	CASSQRTSGYTF
TRBD1	-	TRBV5-1	TRBJ1-5	TGCGCCAGCAGCTTGGACGGACAGGGCAATCAGCCCCAGCATTTT	CASSLDGQGNQPQHF
-	-	TRBV7-9	TRBJ2-7	TGTGCCAGCAGCTTAGGTCAGGGCCTTTACGAGCAGTACTTC	CASSLGQGLYEQYF
-	-	TRBV18	TRBJ1-1	TGTGCCAGCTCACCACCGGGGGAGGGGCGGAACACTGAAGCTTTCTTT	CASSPPGEGRNTEAFF
TRBD2	-	TRBV10-3	TRBJ2-1	TGTGCCATCAGTCTTAGCGGGGGGGACAATGAGCAGTTCTTC	CAISLSGGDNEQFF
-	few	TRBV4-1	TRBJ2-7	TGCGCCAGCAGCCAAGTAGCGGAGCGTTATGAGCAGTACTTC	CASSQVAERYEQYF
-	-	TRBV2	TRBJ2-7	TGTGCCAGCATAGGGACATCCTACGAGCAGTACTTC	CASIGTSYEQYF
TRBD2	-	TRBV9	TRBJ2-3	TGTGCCAGCAGCGTGACTAGCGGATCCACAGATACGCAGTATTTT	CASSVTSGSTDTQYF
TRBD1	once	TRBV4-2	TRBJ2-7	TGTGCCAGCAGCCACTCGGGACAGGGGGTCCACGAGCAGTACTTC	CASSHSGQGVHEQYF
TRBD2	-	TRBV5-4	TRBJ2-7	TGTGCCAGCAGCCGGTGGGGACTAGCGGGAGGCTACGAGCAGTACTTC	CASSRWGLAGGYEQYF
-	-	TRBV6-1	TRBJ2-3	TGTGCCAGCAGTGCCGAGGGGGATTCTAGCACAGATACGCAGTATTTT	CASSAEGDSSTDTQYF
TRBD2	-	TRBV25-1	TRBJ2-1	TGTGCCAGCAGCTCTAGCGGGAGGGCGGTGTTCTTC	CASSSSGRAVFF
-	-	TRBV5-1	TRBJ1-4	TGCGCCAGCGCCCTGGACAGCTTAAGTCCAACTAATGAAAAACTGTTTTTT	CASALDSLSPTNEKLFF
TRBD2	-	TRBV7-2	TRBJ2-1	TGTGCCAGCAGCTTTGCGGGGGGTCCATACAATGAGCAGTTCTTC	CASSFAGGPYNEQFF
-	-	TRBV6-5	TRBJ1-1	TGTGCCAGCGTCGGGGAGGGAACAGGCACTGAAGCTTTCTTT	CASVGEGTGTEAFF
TRBD2	once	TRBV6-5	TRBJ2-2	TGTGCCAGCTCGATCGCGGGAGCTACCGGGGAGCTGTTTTTT	CASSIAGATGELFF
TRBD2	-	TRBV5-1	TRBJ2-2	TGCGCCAGCACGGTGACCCGGACTAGCGGGAAAAACACCGGGGAGCTGTTTTTT	CASTVTRTSGKNTGELFF
TRBD1	-	TRBV9	TRBJ2-1	TGTGCCAGCAGCCTACGACAGGGTGGCTCCAATGAGCAGTTCTTC	CASSLRQGGSNEQFF
TRBD2	-	TRBV6-5	TRBJ2-1	TGTGCCAGTACTCGACTAGCGGGAGTTGGGGAGCAGTTCTTC	CASTRLAGVGEQFF
-	-	TRBV28	TRBJ2-1	TGTGCCAGCAGTACCAACACCGTAGCCAATGAGCAGTTCTTC	CASSTNTVANEQFF
TRBD2	-	TRBV7-8	TRBJ2-3	TGTGCCAGCAGCTTAAGGGCTAGCGGGAGTGTAGATACGCAGTATTTT	CASSLRASGSVDTQYF
-	-	TRBV6-6	TRBJ2-3	TGTGCCAGCAGTCGGGCAGTCAAGACAGATACGCAGTATTTT	CASSRAVKTDTQYF